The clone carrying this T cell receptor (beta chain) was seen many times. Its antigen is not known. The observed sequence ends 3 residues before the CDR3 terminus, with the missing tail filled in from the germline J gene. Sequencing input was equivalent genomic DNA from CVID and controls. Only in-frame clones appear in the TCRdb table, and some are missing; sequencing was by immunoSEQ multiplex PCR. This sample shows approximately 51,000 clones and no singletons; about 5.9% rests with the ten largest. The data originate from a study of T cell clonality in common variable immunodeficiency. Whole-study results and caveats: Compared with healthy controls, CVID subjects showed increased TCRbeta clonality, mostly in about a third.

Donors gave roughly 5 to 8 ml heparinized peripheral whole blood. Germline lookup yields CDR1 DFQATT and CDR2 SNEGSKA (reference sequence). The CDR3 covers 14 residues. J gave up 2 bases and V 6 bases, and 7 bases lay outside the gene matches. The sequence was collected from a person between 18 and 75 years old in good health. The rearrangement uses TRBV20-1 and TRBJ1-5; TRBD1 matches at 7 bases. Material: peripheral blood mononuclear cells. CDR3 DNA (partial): TGCAGTGCCAAGACAGGGTTGGGCAATCAGCCC. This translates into CSAKTGLGNQP. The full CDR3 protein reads CSAKTGLGNQPQHF.